This TCR beta chain was found in a study of T-cell memory formation after mild COVID-19. TCRdb redid the calling of the 5' RACE reads with MiXCR, one entry per CDR3 protein. The profile shows more than 300,000 distinct CDR3 sequences, around 20% of them singletons. Germline CDR1 is DFQATT and CDR2 is SNEGSKA (reference sequence). The V end lost 0 bases, the J end lost 0 bases, and 11 bases lay between the germline ends. The CDR3 loop spans 15 amino acids. Specimen: PBMCs or a T cell subset sorted from them (not recorded which). The chain uses TRBV20-1 and TRBJ1-1; D gene unclear. The receptor comes from a man younger than 35 who had mild COVID-19 (a few samples of this study predate the infection). Cell type and time point are not known. The CDR3 DNA follows: TGCAGTGCTAGAGACAGCCTCGAAATGAACACTGAAGCTTTCTTT. Amino acids: CSARDSLEMNTEAFF.